This paragraph reports one TCR beta chain. CDR1 and CDR2 from the germline V gene are KGHSY and FQNENV. The length of the CDR3 is 14 residues. V was clipped by 4 bases and J by 7 bases, with 17 bases between them. This specimen belongs to a study of blood T cell repertoires in COVID-19. Turning to the study itself: Italy, Spain and the United States were the sources of the convalescent and acute COVID-19 samples. From T cells, B-cell-depleted T cells, or PBMCs came the material, which was cDNA or gDNA.

Original processing notes: The authors estimated nucleated cell counts from reference gene primer amplification. The table came from immunoSEQ multiplex PCR; TCRdb's copy has only in-frame clones and leaves some out. The V and J calls and clone size are taken from that table; D and trimming were inferred from the DNA. The sample comprises tens of thousands of clones, roughly 78% of which are singletons, and about 1.2% rests with the top ten. The chain joins TRBV16 to TRBJ2-7; tentative D call: TRBD1 (6 bases). This TCR derives from a woman older than 75 with acute or convalescent COVID-19. Sequencing used peripheral blood. For the CDR3, the DNA is TGTGCCAGCAGCCGCCCGGGACACCTTGGGGAGCAGTACTTC. Amino acids: CASSRPGHLGEQYF.